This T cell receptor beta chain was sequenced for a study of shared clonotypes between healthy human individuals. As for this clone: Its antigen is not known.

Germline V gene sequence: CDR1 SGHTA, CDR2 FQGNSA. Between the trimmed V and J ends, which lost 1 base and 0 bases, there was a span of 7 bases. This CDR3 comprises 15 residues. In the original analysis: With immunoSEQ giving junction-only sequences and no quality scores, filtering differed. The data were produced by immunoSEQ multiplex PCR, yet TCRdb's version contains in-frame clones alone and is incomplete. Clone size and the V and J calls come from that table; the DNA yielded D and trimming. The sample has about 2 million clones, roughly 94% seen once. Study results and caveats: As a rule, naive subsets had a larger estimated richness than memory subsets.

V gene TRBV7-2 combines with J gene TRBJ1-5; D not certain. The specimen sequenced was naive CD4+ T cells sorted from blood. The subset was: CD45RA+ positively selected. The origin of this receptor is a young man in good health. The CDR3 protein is CASSLGVGSNQPQHF. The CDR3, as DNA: TGTGCCAGCAGCTTAGGGGTCGGTAGCAATCAGCCCCAGCATTTT. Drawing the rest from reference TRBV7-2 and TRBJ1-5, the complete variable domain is GAGVSQSPSNKVTEKGKDVELRCDPISGHTALYWYRQSLGQGLEFLIYFQGNSAPDKSGLPSDRFSAERTGGSVSTLTIQRTQQEDSAVYLCASSLGVGSNQPQHFGDGTRLSIL.